This record concerns one T cell receptor beta chain sequence. These data belong to a study of blood T cell repertoires in COVID-19. Whole-study context: Acute-phase and convalescent COVID-19 samples originated in the United States, Italy and Spain. In each case, the material was cDNA or gDNA derived from T cells, B-cell-depleted T cells, or PBMCs.

CDR1 and CDR2 (germline): MNHEY, SMNVEV (reference sequence). Trimming took 5 bases from V and 4 from J; bases not matched to a gene: 7. The CDR3 is made up of 14 amino acids. Authors' analysis steps: Nucleated cell number was recorded as an estimate derived from reference gene primer amplification. Sequencing used immunoSEQ multiplex PCR; TCRdb keeps in-frame clones, though not all of them. The V and J calls and clone size are taken from that table; D and trimming were inferred from the DNA. The repertoire includes more than 95,000 clones, about 91% of them detected once, and 3% to 3.5% sits in the top ten.

This sequence was found in a human donor in a cohort sampled during active COVID-19. The chain links TRBV27 to TRBJ1-2; 7 bases line up with TRBD1. Sequencing was performed on peripheral blood. DNA of the CDR3: TGTGCCAGCAGTCCTCCGGGACAGTCCTATGGCTACACCTTC. The encoded protein is CASSPPGQSYGYTF.